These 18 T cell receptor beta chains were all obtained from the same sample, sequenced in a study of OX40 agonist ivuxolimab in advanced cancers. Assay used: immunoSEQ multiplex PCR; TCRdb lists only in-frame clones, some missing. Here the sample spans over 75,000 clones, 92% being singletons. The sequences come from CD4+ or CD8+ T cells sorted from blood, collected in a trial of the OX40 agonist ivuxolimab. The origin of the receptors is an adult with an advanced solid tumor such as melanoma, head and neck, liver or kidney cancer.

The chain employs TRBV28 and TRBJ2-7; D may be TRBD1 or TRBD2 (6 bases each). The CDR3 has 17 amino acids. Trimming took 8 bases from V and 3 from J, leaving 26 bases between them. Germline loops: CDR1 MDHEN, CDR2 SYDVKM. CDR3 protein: CASLAGGAIGGRYEQYF. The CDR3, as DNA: TGTGCCAGCCTCGCCGGGGGCGCAATAGGGGGTCGCTACGAGCAGTACTTC.

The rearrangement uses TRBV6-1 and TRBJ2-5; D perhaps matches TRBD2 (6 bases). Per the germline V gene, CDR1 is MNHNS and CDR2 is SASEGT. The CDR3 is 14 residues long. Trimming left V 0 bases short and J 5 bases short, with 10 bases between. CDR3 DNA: TGTGCCAGCAGTGAAGCTAGCGGAGACGAGACCCAGTACTTC. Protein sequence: CASSEASGDETQYF.

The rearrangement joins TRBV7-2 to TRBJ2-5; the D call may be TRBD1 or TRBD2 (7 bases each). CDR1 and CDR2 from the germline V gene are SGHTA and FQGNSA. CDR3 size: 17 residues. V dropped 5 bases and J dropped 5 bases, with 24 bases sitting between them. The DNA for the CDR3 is TGTGCCAGCAGCCGAATCTCAGGGAGGGGGCGTCGGGAGACCCAGTACTTC. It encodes CASSRISGRGRRETQYF.

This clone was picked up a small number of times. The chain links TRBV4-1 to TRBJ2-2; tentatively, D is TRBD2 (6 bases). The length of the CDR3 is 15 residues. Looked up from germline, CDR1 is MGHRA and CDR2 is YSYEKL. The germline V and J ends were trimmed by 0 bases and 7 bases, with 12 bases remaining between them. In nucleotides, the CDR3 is TGCGCCAGCAGCCAAGACCCCTTCGGGAGCGGGGAGCTGTTTTTT. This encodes CASSQDPFGSGELFF.

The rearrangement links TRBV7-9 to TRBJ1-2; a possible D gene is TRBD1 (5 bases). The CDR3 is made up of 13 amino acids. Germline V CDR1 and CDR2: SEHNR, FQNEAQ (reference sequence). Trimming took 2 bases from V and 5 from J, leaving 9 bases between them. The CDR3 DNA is TGTGCCAGCAGCTTACGGGGGGGATATGGCTACACCTTC. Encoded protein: CASSLRGGYGYTF.

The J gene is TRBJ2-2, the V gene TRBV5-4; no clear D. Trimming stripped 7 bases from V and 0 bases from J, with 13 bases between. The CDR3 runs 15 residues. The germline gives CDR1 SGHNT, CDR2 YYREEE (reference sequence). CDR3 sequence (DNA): TGTGCCAGCTTTCATATGAGAGCGAACACCGGGGAGCTGTTTTTT. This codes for CASFHMRANTGELFF.

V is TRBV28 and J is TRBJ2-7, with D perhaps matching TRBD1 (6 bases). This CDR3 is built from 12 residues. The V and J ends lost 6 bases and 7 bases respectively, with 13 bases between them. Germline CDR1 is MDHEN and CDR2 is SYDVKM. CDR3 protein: CASRISTGEQYF. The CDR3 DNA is TGTGCCAGCAGGATCTCAACAGGGGAGCAGTACTTC.

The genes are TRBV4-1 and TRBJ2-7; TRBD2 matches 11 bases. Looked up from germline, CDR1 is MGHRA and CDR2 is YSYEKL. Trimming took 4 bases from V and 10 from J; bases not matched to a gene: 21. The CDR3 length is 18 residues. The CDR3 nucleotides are TGCGCCAGCAGCCTAACTAGCGGGAGCGGGGGGGAACGACACTCCCAGTACTTC. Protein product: CASSLTSGSGGERHSQYF.

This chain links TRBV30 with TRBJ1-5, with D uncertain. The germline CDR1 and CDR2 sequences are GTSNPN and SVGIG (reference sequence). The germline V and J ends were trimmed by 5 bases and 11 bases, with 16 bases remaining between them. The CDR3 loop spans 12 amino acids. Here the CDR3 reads CAWLISGQAQHF. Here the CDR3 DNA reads TGTGCCTGGCTGATATCCGGGCAGGCCCAGCATTTT. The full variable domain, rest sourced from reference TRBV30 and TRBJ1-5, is SQTIHQWPATLVQPVGSPLSLECTVEGTSNPNLYWYRQAAGRGLQLLFYSVGIGQISSEVPQNLSASRPQDRQFILSSKKLLLSDSGFYLCAWLISGQAQHFGDGTRLSIL.

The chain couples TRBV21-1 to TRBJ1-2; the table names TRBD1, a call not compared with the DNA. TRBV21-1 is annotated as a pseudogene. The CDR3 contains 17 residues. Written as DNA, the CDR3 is TGTGCCAGCAGTTACGGGACAGGGGCCCCTCAGGACTATGGCTACACCTTC. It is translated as CASSYGTGAPQDYGYTF.

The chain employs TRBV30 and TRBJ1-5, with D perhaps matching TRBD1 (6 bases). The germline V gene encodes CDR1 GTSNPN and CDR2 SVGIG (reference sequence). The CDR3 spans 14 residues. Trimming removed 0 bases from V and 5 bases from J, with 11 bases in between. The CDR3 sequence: CAWSVGGADQPQHF. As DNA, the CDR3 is TGTGCCTGGAGTGTAGGGGGGGCGGATCAGCCCCAGCATTTT.

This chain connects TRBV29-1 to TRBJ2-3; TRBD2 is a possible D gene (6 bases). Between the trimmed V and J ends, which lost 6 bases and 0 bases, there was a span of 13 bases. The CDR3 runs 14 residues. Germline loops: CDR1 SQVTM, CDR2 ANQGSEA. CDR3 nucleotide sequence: TGCAGCGTGGGTGCGGGGTTTAGCACAGATACGCAGTATTTT. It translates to CSVGAGFSTDTQYF.

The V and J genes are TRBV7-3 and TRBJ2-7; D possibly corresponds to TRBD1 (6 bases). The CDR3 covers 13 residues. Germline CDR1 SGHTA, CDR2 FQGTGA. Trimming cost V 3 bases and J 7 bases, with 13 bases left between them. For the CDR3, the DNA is TGTGCCAGCAGCTTGAAGACAGGCTGGGAGCAGTACTTC. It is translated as CASSLKTGWEQYF.

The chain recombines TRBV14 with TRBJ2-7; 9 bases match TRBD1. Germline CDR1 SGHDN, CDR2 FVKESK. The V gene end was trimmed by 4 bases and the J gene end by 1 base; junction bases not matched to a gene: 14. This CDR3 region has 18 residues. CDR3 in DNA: TGTGCCAGCAGCCCACGAACGAAGACGACAGGGGGTTCCTACGAGCAGTACTTC. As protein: CASSPRTKTTGGSYEQYF.

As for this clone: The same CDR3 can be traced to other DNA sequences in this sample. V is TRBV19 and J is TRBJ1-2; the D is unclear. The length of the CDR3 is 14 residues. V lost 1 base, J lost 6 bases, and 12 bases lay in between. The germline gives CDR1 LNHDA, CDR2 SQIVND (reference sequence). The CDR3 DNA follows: TGTGCCAGTAGTATAGGAGTCAGGAAAGATGGCTACACCTTC. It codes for CASSIGVRKDGYTF.

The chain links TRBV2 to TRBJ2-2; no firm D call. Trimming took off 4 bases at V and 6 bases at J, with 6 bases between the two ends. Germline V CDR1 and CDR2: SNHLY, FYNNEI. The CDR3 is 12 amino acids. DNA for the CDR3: TGTGCCAGCAGTGGAGGTCCCGGGGAGCTGTTTTTT. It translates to CASSGGPGELFF.

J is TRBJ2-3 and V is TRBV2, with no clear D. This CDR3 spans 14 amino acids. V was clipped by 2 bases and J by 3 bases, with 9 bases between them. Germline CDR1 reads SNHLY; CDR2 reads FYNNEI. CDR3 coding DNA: TGTGCCAGCAGTGAAATCGGATTGACAGATACGCAGTATTTT. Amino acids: CASSEIGLTDTQYF.

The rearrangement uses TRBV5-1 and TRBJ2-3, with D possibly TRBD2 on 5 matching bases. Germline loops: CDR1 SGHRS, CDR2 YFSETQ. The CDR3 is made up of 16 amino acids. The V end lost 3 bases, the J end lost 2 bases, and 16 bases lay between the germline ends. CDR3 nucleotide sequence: TGCGCCAGCAGCTCCCAGCCGGCGGGTAACACAGATACGCAGTATTTT. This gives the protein CASSSQPAGNTDTQYF.